This T cell receptor beta chain originates from a study of T cell responses to AZD1222 COVID-19 vaccine. Broader study findings: An increase in Spike-specific TCR breadth and depth was observed after two AZD1222 doses.

Method: immunoSEQ multiplex PCR; TCRdb's copy keeps in-frame clones and lacks some. The sample includes about 130,000 clones, more than 85% seen only once; the top ten take roughly 1%. The CDR3 consists of 11 residues. Trimming took 5 bases from V and 6 from J, leaving 7 bases between them. Germline CDR1 is LNHDA and CDR2 is SQIVND (reference sequence). Comment on this clone: Its antigen is undetermined.

This clonotype was obtained from an adult in good health. The V gene is TRBV19, the J gene TRBJ1-2; D gene ambiguous. This material consisted of peripheral blood, taken on day 0 of AZD1222 vaccination. The CDR3 nucleotides are TGTGCCAGTAGTCCAGGTAATGGCTACACCTTC. It translates to CASSPGNGYTF.